This T cell receptor (beta chain) was obtained from a study of radiation and T cells in renal cell carcinoma. Study results and caveats: In blood, top tumor clones expanded by 2 weeks, shrinking by 4.

Germline CDR1 is LGHNA and CDR2 is YSLEER. V lost 0 bases, J lost 1 base, and 2 bases stayed unmatched. The CDR3 extends over 16 amino acids. Noted time point: blood 4 weeks post-SBRT, at nephrectomy. The treatment was: 15 Gy SBRT to primary tumor, nephrectomy 4 weeks later. Nephrectomy followed 15 Gy stereotactic body radiation by 4 weeks. Clear cell pathology was present in this patient's renal cell carcinoma. The method was immunoSEQ multiplex PCR; TCRdb's version includes in-frame clones alone and lacks a portion of them. This repertoire shows under 200,000 clones, about 85% found once; its top ten account for about 11%. A note on this clone: Antigen specificity is unknown.

This sequence was found in a woman aged 50 to 65 with renal cell carcinoma. This chain joins TRBV4-3 and TRBJ2-5, with 10 bases identical to TRBD2. This sample comprised blood, obtained from a patient whose treatment included radiotherapy and nephrectomy. The CDR3 sequence is CASSQDLAGAQETQYF. The CDR3 nucleotides read TGCGCCAGCAGCCAAGATCTAGCGGGGGCCCAAGAGACCCAGTACTTC.